This T cell receptor beta chain originates from a study of T cell repertoires in cytomegalovirus infection. Points from the study as a whole: The response measured ex vivo was dominated by TCR beta clonotypes (HLA-C-restricted and CMV-specific).

TCRdb processed the reads anew with MiXCR; each CDR3 protein has one entry. The sample shows hundreds of thousands of distinct CDR3 sequences, around 30% of them seen only once. About this clonotype: Its antigen is unidentified.

CDR3 length: 14 residues. CDR1 is LNHDA and CDR2 is SQIVND in the germline V gene (reference sequence). Losses at the gene ends were 6 bases for V and 2 bases for J; bases not matched to a gene: 4. The receptor was derived from a human donor in good health (CMV status not recorded). Some clones in this sample may be carry-over from other donors' samples. Sample: cultured PBMCs, taken from culture after CMV antigen stimulation. The chain carries TRBV19 and TRBJ2-7; 10 bases agree with TRBD1. The CDR3 reads CASSATGGTYEQYF. DNA of the CDR3: TGTGCCAGTAGCGCGACAGGGGGCACCTACGAGCAGTACTTC.